This paragraph covers one TCR beta chain sequence. As yet, its antigen is unknown. The sample belongs to a study of PD-L1 blockade in urothelial cancer. TCRdb's copy holds only in-frame clones and misses some; the assay was immunoSEQ multiplex PCR. The data show 70,000 or so clones, roughly 90% seen once. The time point is: pretreatment peripheral blood. The CDR3 totals 15 residues. With V trimmed by 6 bases and J by 8 bases, 10 bases remained unmatched. Germline CDR1 is MNHEY and CDR2 is SVGAGI. Findings of the study overall: When pretreatment blood TCR clonality was below the median, it predicted better survival.

This clonotype originated in a man between 65 and 80 years old with urothelial cancer. This chain uses TRBV6-5 with TRBJ2-1; TRBD2 matches 10 bases. Sequenced here: PBMCs, sampled around atezolizumab (anti-PD-L1) treatment. The CDR3 sequence is CASSHGASGSYEQFF. Written as DNA, the CDR3 is TGTGCCAGCAGCCACGGGGCTAGCGGGAGCTATGAGCAGTTCTTC.